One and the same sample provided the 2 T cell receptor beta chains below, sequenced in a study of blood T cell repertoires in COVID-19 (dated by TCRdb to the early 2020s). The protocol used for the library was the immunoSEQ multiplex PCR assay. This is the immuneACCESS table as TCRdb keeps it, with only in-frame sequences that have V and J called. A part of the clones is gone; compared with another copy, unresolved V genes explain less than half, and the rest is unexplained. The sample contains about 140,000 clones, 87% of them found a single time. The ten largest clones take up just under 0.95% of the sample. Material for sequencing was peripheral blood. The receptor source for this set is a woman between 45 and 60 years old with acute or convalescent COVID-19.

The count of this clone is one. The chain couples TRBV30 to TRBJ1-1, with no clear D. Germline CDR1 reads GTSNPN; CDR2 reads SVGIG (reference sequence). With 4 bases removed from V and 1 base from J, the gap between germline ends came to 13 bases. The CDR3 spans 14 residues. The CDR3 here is CAWTDKLRNTEAFF. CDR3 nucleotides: TGTGCCTGGACAGACAAACTCAGGAACACTGAAGCTTTCTTT.

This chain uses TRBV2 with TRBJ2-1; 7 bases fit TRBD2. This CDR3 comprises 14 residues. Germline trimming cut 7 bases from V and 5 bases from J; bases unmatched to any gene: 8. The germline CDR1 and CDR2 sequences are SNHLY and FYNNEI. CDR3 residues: CASKGGSVHNEQFF. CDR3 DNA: TGTGCCAGCAAAGGCGGGAGTGTCCACAATGAGCAGTTCTTC. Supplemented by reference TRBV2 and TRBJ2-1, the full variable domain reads EPEVTQTPSHQVTQMGQEVILRCVPISNHLYFYWYRQILGQKVEFLVSFYNNEISEKSEIFDDQFSVERPDGSNFTLKIRSTKLEDSAMYFCASKGGSVHNEQFFGPGTRLTVL.